The count of the clone carrying this T cell receptor beta chain is one. The sample belongs to a study of cytomegalovirus exposure and HLA in healthy donors. Overall study: A later analysis reported the 120 validation repertoires used the same platform as the 500 to 800 first-cohort repertoires.

Trimming took 6 bases from V and 5 from J, leaving 13 bases between them. The CDR3 contains 13 residues. Germline V lookup: CDR1 MNHEY, CDR2 SVGAGI. Profiling relied on immunoSEQ multiplex PCR, and the TCRdb table lists in-frame clones only, not all of them. Among about 150,000 clones listed, around nine tenths were seen once. The donors were in the approximately 110-subject validation cohort; that cohort was separate from the approximately 670-subject first cohort. The receptor was derived from a man in his late teens or twenties in good health and CMV-seropositive. The chain uses TRBV6-5 and TRBJ1-1, with a possible D match to TRBD1 (5 bases). What was sequenced was PBMCs. The CDR3 sequence is CASSPGGGTEAFF. CDR3 DNA: TGTGCCAGCAGCCCCGGGGGGGGAACTGAAGCTTTCTTT.